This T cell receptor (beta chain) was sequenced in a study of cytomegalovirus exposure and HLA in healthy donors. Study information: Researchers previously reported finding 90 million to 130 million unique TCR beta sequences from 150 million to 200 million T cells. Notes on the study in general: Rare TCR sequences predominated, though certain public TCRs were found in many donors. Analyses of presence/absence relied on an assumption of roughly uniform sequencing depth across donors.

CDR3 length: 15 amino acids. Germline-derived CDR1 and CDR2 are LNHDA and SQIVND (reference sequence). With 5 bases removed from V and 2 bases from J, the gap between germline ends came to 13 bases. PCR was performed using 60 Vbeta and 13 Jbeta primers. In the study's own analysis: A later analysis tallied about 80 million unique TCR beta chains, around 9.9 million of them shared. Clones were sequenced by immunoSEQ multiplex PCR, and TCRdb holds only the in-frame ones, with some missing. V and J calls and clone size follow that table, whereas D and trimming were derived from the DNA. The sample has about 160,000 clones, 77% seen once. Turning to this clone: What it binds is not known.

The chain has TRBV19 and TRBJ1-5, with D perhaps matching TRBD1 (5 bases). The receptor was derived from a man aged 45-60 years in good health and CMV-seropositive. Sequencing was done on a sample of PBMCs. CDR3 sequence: CASSAITGGNQPQHF. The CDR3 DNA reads TGTGCCAGTAGTGCGATCACAGGAGGCAATCAGCCCCAGCATTTT.